This record looks at one T cell receptor (beta chain) sequence and its context. Its target is not known. These data belong to a study of vaccination effects on CD4 cells after COVID-19. ViraFEST expansion of antigen-specific CD4+ T cells with viral peptide pools preceded sequencing. Isolating CD4+ T cells followed approximately 11 days of culture. As their vaccination, participants received two doses of either BNT162b2 or mRNA-1273. Neither prior SARS-CoV-2 infection nor positive nucleocapsid antibodies were present in the vaccine recipients. Cultures used under 2.5 million PBMC per well, 9 to 10 IU/ml IL-2 and 10 ug/ml peptides. Germline V gene lookup returns CDR1 SGHNT and CDR2 YENEEA. The V end lost 3 bases, the J end lost 4 bases, and 9 bases lay between the germline ends. This CDR3 has 13 amino acids. Study-level points and caveats: Common cold coronaviruses were cross-recognized by only 1 of 255 vaccine-induced clones in healthy vaccinees. The study found marked clonal contraction of infection- and vaccine-induced clones late after vaccination.

Assay: immunoSEQ multiplex PCR; the TCRdb copy retains only in-frame clones and omits some. The sample carries 28,000 or so clones, less than 75% recorded once. The sequence came from a human donor who received a COVID-19 vaccine. V gene TRBV11-3 combines with J gene TRBJ2-5; D not certain. This specimen consisted of CD4+ T cells from PBMCs cultured with HCoV-NL63 spike peptides, obtained after COVID-19 vaccination. The CDR3 sequence is CASSLGWGETQYF. The CDR3 bases are TGTGCCAGCAGCTTGGGTTGGGGAGAGACCCAGTACTTC.